Listed here are 8 T cell receptor beta chains from one sample, sequenced in a study of Graves' ophthalmopathy and Graves' hyperthyroidism. RNA transcripts were the source from which TCR beta CDR3 regions were amplified. First-round RT-PCR used HTBI primers; second-round multiplex PCR followed. TCRdb re-derived calls from the multiplex PCR reads in MiXCR, one entry per CDR3 protein. The sample contains approximately 700,000 distinct CDR3 sequences, about 44% of which appear only once. The sample was peripheral blood. Receptor source: an adult man with Graves' ophthalmopathy.

This sequence joins TRBV4-2 and TRBJ1-2; D might be TRBD1 (6 bases). Per germline, CDR1 LGHNA and CDR2 YNFKEQ. CDR3 length equals 14 residues. The V gene lost 1 base and the J gene lost 1 base, with 7 bases spanning the gap. As DNA, the CDR3 is TGTGCCAGCAGCCAAGGGACAGTTAACTATGGCTACACCTTC. It is translated as CASSQGTVNYGYTF.

The table lists this clonotype with many counts. The J gene is TRBJ2-5, the V gene TRBV7-2; D unresolved. The V and J ends lost 4 bases and 8 bases respectively, with 11 bases between them. Germline V gene lookup returns CDR1 SGHTA and CDR2 FQGNSA. The CDR3 is made up of 12 amino acids. CDR3 protein: CASSSSPDTQYF. CDR3 bases: TGTGCCAGCAGCTCCTCTCCGGATACCCAGTACTTC. Variable domain in full (rest from reference TRBV7-2 and TRBJ2-5): GAGVSQSPSNKVTEKGKDVELRCDPISGHTALYWYRQSLGQGLEFLIYFQGNSAPDKSGLPSDRFSAERTGGSVSTLTIQRTQQEDSAVYLCASSSSPDTQYFGPGTRLLVL.

This clonotype was recorded only once. This chain links TRBV11-1 with TRBJ1-1, with 7 bases that match TRBD1. This CDR3 region has 16 residues. Looked up from germline, CDR1 is SGHAT and CDR2 is FQDESV (reference sequence). Germline trimming cut 3 bases from V and 7 bases from J; bases unmatched to any gene: 14. In nucleotides, the CDR3 is TGTGCCAGCAGCTTTTGGGGGCGACAGGGAAGTATTGAAGCTTTCTTT. Its protein is CASSFWGRQGSIEAFF.

The CDR3: CASRVALNMDEQYF. The CDR3 DNA sequence: TGTGCCAGCAGAGTAGCTTTAAATATGGACGAGCAGTACTTC. The chain uses TRBV6-1 and TRBJ2-7; D not certain. V was cut by 6 bases and J by 5 bases, with 17 bases left in between. The germline V gene encodes CDR1 MNHNS and CDR2 SASEGT. The CDR3 runs to 14 residues.

This clonotype was detected a few times. The rearrangement joins TRBV7-9 to TRBJ1-4; D is ambiguous. The CDR3 has 12 amino acids. The germline V gene encodes CDR1 SEHNR and CDR2 FQNEAQ (reference sequence). V shed 5 bases and J shed 5 bases, with 6 bases lying between them. Written as DNA, the CDR3 is TGTGCCAGCAGCCAAAACAATGAAAAACTGTTTTTT. This encodes CASSQNNEKLFF.

This clonotype was picked up a small number of times. This sequence joins TRBV9 and TRBJ1-1, with a possible D match to TRBD1 (6 bases). Germline V gives CDR1 SGDLS, CDR2 YYNGEE. The CDR3 runs to 17 residues. Trimming shortened V by 2 bases and J by 4 bases, and 21 bases separated the two germline ends. The CDR3 region has the DNA TGTGCCAGCAGCGTTCGGCCGGGGGCGGAGTTGAGCACTGAAGCTTTCTTT. The encoded protein is CASSVRPGAELSTEAFF.

The table lists this clonotype with many counts. This chain links TRBV10-3 with TRBJ1-4; no definite D call. The CDR3 covers 12 residues. Germline-derived CDR1 and CDR2 are ENHRY and SYGVKD. Trimming stripped 2 bases from V and 8 bases from J, with 6 bases between. The CDR3 coding sequence is TGTGCCATCAGTGAGACAGCCGAAAAACTGTTTTTT. Amino acid sequence: CAISETAEKLFF.

A note on this clonotype: One end of the junction does not line up with germline, which may come from a read error. Here the CDR3 DNA reads TGTGCCTGGAGCCGACAGGGGGCCGCTGAAGCTTTCTTT. Its translation is CAWSRQGAAEAFF. The rearrangement uses TRBV29-1 and TRBJ1-1, with 10 bases identical to TRBD1. The germline gives CDR1 SQVTM, CDR2 ANQGSEA. The CDR3 runs 13 residues.